This T cell receptor (beta chain) was observed in a study of T-cell memory formation after mild COVID-19. Study observations and caveats: Among CD4+ contracting clones, most were CM and EM, and CD8+ ones EMRA.

Germline CDR1 LNHDA, CDR2 SQIVND (reference sequence). Trimming removed 8 bases at V and 4 bases at J, with 14 bases between. The CDR3 spans 13 residues. TCRdb reprocessed the 5' RACE reads via MiXCR and lists one record per CDR3 protein. The data show roughly 350,000 distinct CDR3 sequences, approximately 29% seen once. There are a few counts of this clonotype. Its matching antigen is unknown. The clonotype originates from an adult woman who had mild COVID-19 (a few samples of this study predate the infection). Cell type and time point are not known. The specimen was PBMCs or a T cell subset sorted from them (not recorded which). The chain joins TRBV19 to TRBJ1-1; tentatively, D is TRBD1 (5 bases). CDR3 DNA sequence: TGTGCCAGTCGAACCCGGCAGGGCACTGAAGCTTTCTTT. Translation gives CASRTRQGTEAFF.